Shown below are 26 T cell receptor beta chains from a single sample sequenced in a study of blood T cell repertoires in COVID-19. TCRdb keeps only in-frame clones here, not all; method: immunoSEQ multiplex PCR. The table includes tens of thousands of clones, less than 75% detected once. Sequencing was performed on peripheral blood. The receptors originated from a man in his 60s with acute or convalescent COVID-19.

V and J are TRBV4-1 and TRBJ1-5, with D possibly being TRBD1 (6 bases). Germline values: CDR1 MGHRA, CDR2 YSYEKL. V was shortened by 4 bases and J by 4 bases, with 14 bases between the two germline ends. The CDR3 has 15 amino acids. The CDR3 spells CASSRIGGENQPQHF. The CDR3 nucleotides read TGCGCCAGCAGCCGCATAGGGGGGGAGAATCAGCCCCAGCATTTT.

The rearrangement joins TRBV15 to TRBJ2-3; D may be TRBD2 (6 bases). The length of the CDR3 is 14 residues. Germline CDR1 reads LNHNV; CDR2 reads YYDKDF (reference sequence). V gave up 6 bases and J gave up 0 bases, with 10 bases separating them. CDR3 DNA: TGTGCCACCAGGGCGGGGCATAGCACAGATACGCAGTATTTT. This encodes CATRAGHSTDTQYF.

V is TRBV10-1 and J is TRBJ2-7; TRBD1 matches 10 bases. This CDR3 has 19 amino acids. In germline, CDR1 is WNHNN, CDR2 SYGVQD (reference sequence). V lost 0 bases to trimming and J lost 6 bases; unmatched junction nucleotides: 17. CDR3 in amino acids: CASSESGSRDRGPEAEQYF. The CDR3 region has the DNA TGCGCCAGCAGTGAGTCTGGGTCCCGGGACAGGGGCCCCGAGGCCGAGCAGTACTTC.

The chain combines TRBV5-3 with TRBJ2-1, with 7 bases matching TRBD2. TRBV5-3 is sorted into the ORF group, with uncertain function. V lost 0 bases and J lost 5; bases outside the gene matches: 2. There are 14 residues in the CDR3. CDR3 in DNA: TGTGCCAGAAGCTTGGTCGGGGGGAACAATGAGCAGTTCTTC. Its protein is CARSLVGGNNEQFF.

This clone was detected once. CDR3 region: CASSFFLRDSHYGYTF. In DNA form, the CDR3 reads TGTGCCAGCAGCTTCTTTCTCCGGGACAGCCACTATGGCTACACCTTC. This sequence joins TRBV7-8 and TRBJ1-2, with 7 bases aligning to TRBD1. CDR1 and CDR2 (germline): SGHVS, FQNEAQ. Trimming cost V 3 bases and J 3 bases; bases outside gene matches: 10. This CDR3 has 16 amino acids.

The chain has TRBV5-5 and TRBJ1-4, with D unclear. CDR1 and CDR2 from the germline V gene are SGHKS and YYEKEE (reference sequence). The CDR3 contains 14 residues. The V end was cut by 3 bases, the J end by 0 bases, with 6 bases between. CDR3 bases: TGTGCCAGCAGCTCTAGCGCAACTAATGAAAAACTGTTTTTT. This encodes CASSSSATNEKLFF.

The chain links TRBV9 to TRBJ2-1; possibly TRBD2 for D (6 bases). The germline CDR1 and CDR2 sequences are SGDLS and YYNGEE. The CDR3 contains 16 residues. Trimming took off 4 bases at V and 2 bases at J, with 16 bases between the two ends. In DNA form, the CDR3 reads TGTGCCAGCAGCATTAACCGACTAGTCCCCTACAATGAGCAGTTCTTC. Protein product: CASSINRLVPYNEQFF.

The chain combines TRBV6-1 with TRBJ2-7; 11 nucleotides align to TRBD2. Germline V lookup: CDR1 MNHNS, CDR2 SASEGT. With V trimmed by 1 base and J by 7 bases, 6 bases remained unmatched. The CDR3 is made up of 15 amino acids. The DNA of the CDR3 is TGTGCCAGCAGTGAAGTTCTAGCGGGGGGTGATGAGCAGTACGTC. Residues: CASSEVLAGGDEQYV.

The chain links TRBV9 to TRBJ2-2; TRBD2 agrees at 10 bases. This CDR3 has 17 amino acids. Germline lookup yields CDR1 SGDLS and CDR2 YYNGEE. Unmatched junction bases numbered 6, after V lost 4 bases and J lost 0 bases. CDR3 DNA: TGTGCCAGCAGCATAGGACTAGCGGTCGCGAACACCGGGGAGCTGTTTTTT. Its protein is CASSIGLAVANTGELFF.

This clone was recorded only once. The chain recombines TRBV30 with TRBJ2-2, with D possibly matching TRBD2 (5 bases). The CDR3 covers 13 residues. The germline V and J ends were trimmed by 3 bases and 1 base, with 6 bases remaining between them. Looked up from germline, CDR1 is GTSNPN and CDR2 is SVGIG (reference sequence). CDR3: CAWSRGNTGELFF. The CDR3 DNA sequence: TGTGCCTGGAGCCGGGGGAACACCGGGGAGCTGTTTTTT.

V is TRBV28 and J is TRBJ2-1; 9 nucleotides align to TRBD2. The length of the CDR3 is 14 residues. Germline V CDR1 and CDR2: MDHEN, SYDVKM. V trimming: 2 bases; J trimming: 9 bases; junction bases outside the gene matches: 5. The CDR3 protein is CASSLAGGPGEQFF. The CDR3 DNA is TGTGCCAGCAGTTTAGCGGGAGGGCCAGGTGAGCAGTTCTTC.

The chain joins TRBV4-1 to TRBJ1-2; D not certain. CDR1 and CDR2 (germline): MGHRA, YSYEKL. V lost 0 bases, J lost 5 bases, and 10 bases lay in between. The CDR3 runs 14 residues. CDR3 in amino acids: CASSQDEGGYGYTF. The CDR3 DNA follows: TGCGCCAGCAGCCAAGACGAGGGCGGTTATGGCTACACCTTC.

This clone was observed a single time. The genes are TRBV14 and TRBJ2-1, with TRBD2 matching 7 bases. In germline, CDR1 is SGHDN, CDR2 FVKESK. The CDR3 has 14 residues. J gave up 5 bases and V 4 bases, and 5 bases lay outside the gene matches. CDR3 residues: CASSRSGTNNEQFF. DNA of the CDR3: TGTGCCAGCAGCCGCTCCGGGACTAACAATGAGCAGTTCTTC.

V gene TRBV14 combines with J gene TRBJ1-2; a possible D gene is TRBD1 (5 bases). Germline V lookup: CDR1 SGHDN, CDR2 FVKESK. CDR3 size: 14 residues. V lost 0 bases and J 4 bases, leaving 9 bases between the germline ends. CDR3 protein: CASSQDLGGYGYTF. CDR3 in DNA: TGTGCCAGCAGCCAAGATCTGGGGGGCTATGGCTACACCTTC.

The genes are TRBV19 and TRBJ1-6; 7 nucleotides align to TRBD1. This CDR3 comprises 15 residues. After removal of 7 bases from V and 7 bases from J, the junction contained 10 bases not matched to a gene. Looked up from germline, CDR1 is LNHDA and CDR2 is SQIVND (reference sequence). CDR3 loop: CASIGQAASNSPLHF. The CDR3 nucleotides read TGTGCCAGTATCGGACAGGCGGCCTCAAATTCACCCCTCCACTTT.

V usage is TRBV21-1 and J usage is TRBJ2-3; TRBD2, the table's D call, lacks a check against the DNA. TRBV21-1 is tagged as a pseudogene. The CDR3 sequence is 16 residues long. The CDR3: CASSKDNRGGADTQYF. DNA of the CDR3: TGTGCCAGCAGCAAAGACAACCGGGGAGGAGCAGATACGCAGTATTTT.

CDR3 amino acids: CASSLGSRRETQYF. DNA for the CDR3: TGTGCCAGCAGCTTGGGGTCGAGGAGGGAGACCCAGTACTTC. V and J are TRBV13 and TRBJ2-5; a possible D gene is TRBD2 (5 bases). The CDR3 has 14 amino acids. Deletions cut 3 bases from V and 5 bases from J, with 13 bases between. Germline V gene data show CDR1 as PRHDT and CDR2 as FYEKMQ (reference sequence).

The J gene is TRBJ1-5, the V gene TRBV9; 8 bases align to TRBD1. CDR1 is SGDLS, CDR2 YYNGEE, per germline. There are 14 residues in the CDR3. J lost 6 bases, V lost 1 base, and 3 bases had no gene match. In nucleotides, the CDR3 is TGTGCCAGCAGCGTAAACGACAGGGGTCAGCCCCAGCATTTT. Translation gives CASSVNDRGQPQHF.

The table lists this clone with a count of one. The chain joins TRBV11-2 to TRBJ1-2; 7 bases are shared with TRBD1. J lost 3 bases, V lost 4 bases, and 8 bases had no gene match. The CDR3 totals 15 residues. CDR1 SGHAT and CDR2 FQNNGV come from the germline V gene. The CDR3 loop is CASSSGTRGYYGYTF. The CDR3 DNA is TGTGCCAGCAGCTCCGGGACCAGGGGGTACTATGGCTACACCTTC.

The chain has TRBV5-6 and TRBJ1-1; possibly TRBD1 for D (5 bases). CDR3 size: 12 residues. The germline V gene encodes CDR1 SGHDT and CDR2 YYEEEE. Between the trimmed V and J ends, which lost 2 bases and 11 bases, there was a span of 13 bases. In DNA form, the CDR3 reads TGTGCCAGCAGCTTCGGGGGAATAGAGGCTTTCTTT. It codes for CASSFGGIEAFF.

This chain joins TRBV11-2 and TRBJ1-1; the D is unclear. Germline-derived CDR1 and CDR2 are SGHAT and FQNNGV. This CDR3 has 13 amino acids. V lost 5 bases and J 8 bases, leaving 15 bases between the germline ends. CDR3 region: CASSADLIGEAFF. In DNA form, the CDR3 reads TGTGCCAGCAGCGCCGACTTAATTGGGGAAGCTTTCTTT.

Only a few counts were recorded for this clone. The chain recombines TRBV6-1 with TRBJ2-5, with TRBD2 matching 8 bases. The V segment lost 3 bases and the J segment 5 bases; nucleotides outside the gene matches: 2. In germline, CDR1 is MNHNS, CDR2 SASEGT. This CDR3 comprises 13 residues. The CDR3 nucleotides read TGTGCCAGCAGTGAGGGCGGGGGGGAGACCCAGTACTTC. Translation gives CASSEGGGETQYF.

This clone was found once. This chain links TRBV7-3 with TRBJ2-5; TRBD1 agrees at 7 bases. Looked up from germline, CDR1 is SGHTA and CDR2 is FQGTGA. The length of the CDR3 is 15 residues. V lost 5 bases and J lost 1; bases outside the gene matches: 7. CDR3 nucleotides: TGTGCCAGCAGCGAGACCGGGACAGCCCAAGAGACCCAGTACTTC. Protein product: CASSETGTAQETQYF. The variable domain in full, completed from reference TRBV7-3 and TRBJ2-5, reads GAGVSQTPSNKVTEKGKYVELRCDPISGHTALYWYRQSLGQGPEFLIYFQGTGAADDSGLPNDRFFAVRPEGSVSTLKIQRTERGDSAVYLCASSETGTAQETQYFGPGTRLLVL.

This chain links TRBV5-1 with TRBJ2-3; a possible D gene is TRBD1 (6 bases). The CDR3 sequence is 16 residues long. Per germline, CDR1 SGHRS and CDR2 YFSETQ. Trimming cost V 1 base and J 1 base, with 13 bases left between them. The CDR3 region is CASSLMDSRGTDTQYF. The CDR3 DNA reads as TGCGCCAGCAGCTTGATGGACAGCAGGGGCACAGATACGCAGTATTTT.

The chain has TRBV10-1 and TRBJ2-5; 7 bases are a match to TRBD1. V dropped 4 bases and J dropped 5; count of bases not matched to a gene: 7. The V gene's germline CDR1 is WNHNN and CDR2 SYGVQD (reference sequence). The CDR3 loop spans 14 amino acids. Here the CDR3 DNA reads TGCGCCAGCAGTGGGTCCTCGGGACAGGAGACCCAGTACTTC. It is translated as CASSGSSGQETQYF.

The chain has TRBV6-6 and TRBJ2-7; D possibly corresponds to TRBD2 (5 bases). Germline lookup yields CDR1 MNHNY and CDR2 SVGAGI (reference sequence). The CDR3 runs to 14 residues. V was trimmed by 8 bases and J by 1 base, leaving 15 bases between them. CDR3 nucleotides: TGTGCCAGCGGCCCTAGACGGGGATCCTACGAGCAGTACTTC. Protein sequence: CASGPRRGSYEQYF.